This T cell receptor beta chain emerged from a study of blood T cell repertoires in COVID-19. About the research overall: The United States, Italy and Spain supplied acute and convalescent COVID-19 samples.

J gave up 0 bases and V 5 bases, and 3 bases lay outside the gene matches. Germline V gene lookup returns CDR1 PRHDT and CDR2 FYEKMQ (reference sequence). This CDR3 spans 14 amino acids. Clones were read by immunoSEQ multiplex PCR, and TCRdb kept only the in-frame ones, dropping some. This sample has fewer than 250,000 clones, with 80% to 90% found just once. Sequencing input: peripheral blood. The origin of this receptor is an elderly woman with acute or convalescent COVID-19. The rearrangement links TRBV13 to TRBJ2-7; 8 bases agree with TRBD2. CDR3 bases: TGTGCCAGCAGCCCGGGGGGGCCCTCCTACGAGCAGTACTTC. Translation gives CASSPGGPSYEQYF.